This entry concerns a single T cell receptor beta chain. Its specificity is unknown. Only in-frame clones appear in the TCRdb table, and some are missing; sequencing was by immunoSEQ multiplex PCR. The table includes roughly 30,000 clones, roughly 88% detected once. Germline V gene data show CDR1 as SGHDN and CDR2 as FVKESK. CDR3 size: 14 residues. V was clipped by 1 base and J by 3 bases, with 10 bases between them. After stimulus-free culture, autoproliferating CFSE-dim and non-proliferating CFSE-high T cells were sequenced separately. Cultures began with approximately 52 million CFSE-labeled PBMCs, unstimulated for 6 to 8 days, with replicate wells pooled. The PBMCs received 0.45 to 0.6 uM CFSE and serum-free culture with no added stimuli. This sample was included in a study of memory B cells and T cells in multiple sclerosis.

This chain uses TRBV14 with TRBJ2-7; D not resolved. The source material was PBMCs from blood kept in culture. The receptor was isolated from a human donor with multiple sclerosis. In DNA form, the CDR3 reads TGTGCCAGCAGCCAAGCTGAAATATACTACGAGCAGTACTTC. Translation: CASSQAEIYYEQYF.